This TCR beta chain was profiled in a study of CD8 T cells in Susac syndrome. Germline V gene sequence: CDR1 SGHAT, CDR2 FQNNGV. Trimming left V 0 bases short and J 10 bases short, with 4 bases between. The CDR3 is 12 amino acids. RNA was extracted with the RNeasy kit, and a quantity of roughly 0.5 to 1 ug was reverse transcribed using random hexamers. Each CDR3 protein gets one entry after TCRdb re-called the immunoSEQ multiplex PCR reads with MiXCR. The sample consists of roughly 80,000 distinct CDR3 sequences, approximately 94% of them appearing once. The source is a human donor with Susac syndrome. Material: CD8+ T cells from PBMCs. This chain connects TRBV11-2 to TRBJ1-6; D is unclear. CDR3 protein: CASSLEGSPLHF. CDR3 bases: TGTGCCAGCAGCTTAGAGGGGTCACCCCTCCACTTT. Looking up the rest from reference TRBV11-2 and TRBJ1-6 gives the full variable domain: EAGVAQSPRYKIIEKRQSVAFWCNPISGHATLYWYQQILGQGPKLLIQFQNNGVVDDSQLPKDRFSAERLKGVDSTLKIQPAKLEDSAVYLCASSLEGSPLHFGNGTRLTVT.